This is a list of T cell receptor beta chains from one sample in a study of blood T cells in healthy people across ages. Using its own MiXCR run on the 5' RACE reads, TCRdb lists one record per CDR3 protein. Found here are some 1.6 million distinct CDR3 sequences, about 35% of them singletons; the top ten hold about 11%. The material sequenced was blood. These receptors came from a woman aged 30 to 39 in good health. CDR3s include the opening cysteine and the closing phenylalanine or tryptophan. D genes are given only for firm matches. Size is omitted from some rows. Given values are once, few, many or a class for expanded clones.

TRBJ2-7 | few | TRBV21-1 | NA | TGTGCCAGCAGTCCGATAAATTGGCGCGCAGGATCTGGGGAGCAGTACTTC | CASSPINWRAGSGEQYF
TRBJ2-1 | NA | TRBV7-2 | TRBD1 | TGTGCCAGCAGCTTGGACAGGGAGGTTCTAGATGAGCAGTTCTTC | CASSLDREVLDEQFF
TRBJ2-1 | few | TRBV5-6 | TRBD2 | TGTGCCAGCAGCTTACCGGGACTACCTACCGATGAGCAGTTCTTC | CASSLPGLPTDEQFF
TRBJ1-2 | NA | TRBV11-2 | NA | TGTGCCAGCAGCTTAGCGTGGGGGGGGACGAACTACACCTTC | CASSLAWGGTNYTF
TRBJ2-7 | NA | TRBV3-1 | NA | TGTGCCAGCAGCCACGCTAACGAGCAGTACTTC | CASSHANEQYF
TRBJ2-5 | few | TRBV20-1 | TRBD1 | TGCAGTGCTAGAGGACAGGGCCCGGGGACCCAGTACTTC | CSARGQGPGTQYF
TRBJ2-1 | NA | TRBV10-3 | NA | TGTGCCATCAGTGAGTCGAGCACGAGTAGACTAAGCTCCTACAATGAGCAGTTCTTC | CAISESSTSRLSSYNEQFF
TRBJ2-1 | NA | TRBV29-1 | NA | TGCAGCGTGAGCGGGACTACAGGGCCTACAACCCACAATGAGCAGTTCTTC | CSVSGTTGPTTHNEQFF
TRBJ1-1 | NA | TRBV28 | TRBD1 | TGTGCCAGCAGTTTACTTTGGGACAGGGGGCCACTTAGGAACACTGAAGCTTTCTTT | CASSLLWDRGPLRNTEAFF
TRBJ2-7 | NA | TRBV11-1 | NA | TGTGCCAGCAGCTCAGGGAACGCCTACGAGCAGTACTTC | CASSSGNAYEQYF
TRBJ2-7 | NA | TRBV20-1 | NA | TGCAGTGCTAGAGAGAGCAGGAGCCCGTCCTACGAGCAGTACTTC | CSARESRSPSYEQYF
TRBJ2-5 | many | TRBV29-1 | TRBD2 | TGCAGCGTCCAGCGGGGGAACCAAGAGACCCAGTACTTC | CSVQRGNQETQYF
TRBJ2-7 | NA | TRBV20-1 | NA | TGCAGTGCTACCCGGGGCAGGGATAGCTACGAGCAGTACTTC | CSATRGRDSYEQYF
TRBJ2-5 | NA | TRBV20-1 | TRBD2 | TGCAGTGCTAGTCAAGGGAGAGGACTAGCGTACTTC | CSASQGRGLAYF
TRBJ1-1 | NA | TRBV7-3 | NA | TGTGCCAGCAGCGAGGACGGGGGTAACACTGAAGCTTTCTTT | CASSEDGGNTEAFF
TRBJ1-2 | NA | TRBV7-3 | NA | TGTGCCAGCAGCTTAAAAATCTTCGTCACTCTTCTTTTTAACTATGGCTACACCTTC | CASSLKIFVTLLFNYGYTF
TRBJ2-7 | few | TRBV7-8 | NA | TGTGCCAGCAGCTTTTCCGGGAGAATTGACGAGCAGTACTTC | CASSFSGRIDEQYF
TRBJ2-5 | NA | TRBV12-3/TRBV12-4 | TRBD1 | TGTGCCAGCAGGCCTGGGACAGTACAAGAGTCCCAGTACTTC | CASRPGTVQESQYF
TRBJ2-5 | few | TRBV12-3/TRBV12-4 | TRBD2 | TGTGCCAGCAGTTCCGGGACTAGCGGGCTAGGGGGGTACCAAGAGACCCAGTACTTC | CASSSGTSGLGGYQETQYF
TRBJ2-7 | NA | TRBV6-1 | TRBD1 | TGTGCCAGCACGACAGGGACGGGGGAGCAGTACTTC | CASTTGTGEQYF
TRBJ2-7 | few | TRBV5-1 | NA | TGCGCCAGCAGCATAGAAGCTAGAACCTACGAGCAGTACTTC | CASSIEARTYEQYF
TRBJ1-2 | NA | TRBV6-2/TRBV6-3 | TRBD1 | TGTGCCAGCAGCACTGGGACAGGGAATGGCTACACCTTC | CASSTGTGNGYTF
TRBJ2-1 | NA | TRBV20-1 | TRBD2 | TGCAGTGCTATAGCGGGACTACCTAATGAGCAGTTCTTC | CSAIAGLPNEQFF
TRBJ2-5 | many | TRBV9 | TRBD2 | TGTGCCAGCAGCACCGGGACTACCCAAGAGACCCAGTACTTC | CASSTGTTQETQYF
TRBJ2-7 | NA | TRBV20-1 | NA | TGCAGTGCCGGGCGTTGGACGGGAGAGAGCGAGCAGTACTTC | CSAGRWTGESEQYF
TRBJ2-1 | NA | TRBV6-1 | NA | TGTGCCAGCAGTGAAGCTTTCGGGAGCATCAATGAGCAGTTCTTC | CASSEAFGSINEQFF
TRBJ2-5 | many | TRBV7-6 | NA | TGTGCCAGCAGCCCTTTATCCCGGGTCCAAGAGACCCAGTACTTC | CASSPLSRVQETQYF
TRBJ2-1 | NA | TRBV3-1 | TRBD1 | TGTGCCAGCAGCCAAGATATACGGGGACAGGGAAACAATGAGCAGTTCTTC | CASSQDIRGQGNNEQFF
TRBJ2-3 | NA | TRBV4-1 | NA | TGCGCCAGCAGCCTGATCTCGGCGGGGGCGACAGATACGCAGTATTTT | CASSLISAGATDTQYF
TRBJ1-5 | few | TRBV3-1 | NA | TGTGCCAGCAGCCAAGAGGGATCTCAGCCCCAGCATTTT | CASSQEGSQPQHF
TRBJ2-2 | NA | TRBV6-6 | NA | TGTGCCAGCGGAGGGGGGGGGAACACCGGGGAGCTGTTTTTT | CASGGGGNTGELFF
TRBJ2-3 | once | TRBV19 | TRBD1 | TGTGCCAGTAGCATGGACAGGGGACGCCAGGATACGCAGTATTTT | CASSMDRGRQDTQYF
TRBJ1-2 | NA | TRBV20-1 | NA | TGCAGTGCGCCTTCAGGGGCCTATGGCTACACCTTC | CSAPSGAYGYTF
TRBJ2-2 | NA | TRBV20-1 | TRBD2 | TGCAGTGCTAGAGCGGCGGGAGGGGACAAAAAGGGGACCGGGGAGCGGTTTTTT | CSARAAGGDKKGTGERFF
TRBJ2-4 | many | TRBV7-2 | NA | TGTGCCAGCAGCTGGAGCGGAGAAAACATTCAGTACTTC | CASSWSGENIQYF
TRBJ2-1 | NA | TRBV29-1 | NA | TGCAGCGTAGATCACGTCGACACGGGGATTAATGAGCAGTTCTTC | CSVDHVDTGINEQFF
TRBJ2-5 | few | TRBV6-1 | NA | TGTGCCAGCAGAACAAGGGGGGCGAGGCAAGAGACCCAGTACTTC | CASRTRGARQETQYF
TRBJ2-5 | NA | TRBV11-2 | NA | TGTGCCAGCAGCTTAGATAGCGGCCCCTACAATGGGCAGTACTTC | CASSLDSGPYNGQYF
TRBJ2-1 | NA | TRBV28 | NA | TGTGCCAGCAGGGGGCGAAGTCCCACCTACAATGAGCAGTTCTTC | CASRGRSPTYNEQFF
TRBJ2-3 | few | TRBV9 | TRBD2 | TGTGCCAGCAGCGTAGAGGCTAGCGGGGGGGCCTCGACAGATACGCAGTATTTT | CASSVEASGGASTDTQYF
TRBJ2-3 | NA | TRBV12-3/TRBV12-4 | NA | TGTGCCAGTAATATAGCGGCGAGCACAGATACGCAGTATTTT | CASNIAASTDTQYF
TRBJ1-2 | many | TRBV3-1 | NA | TGTGCCAGCAGGAAAACAGGTTCCCCTACCTATGGCTACACCTTC | CASRKTGSPTYGYTF
TRBJ1-1 | NA | TRBV20-1 | NA | TGCAGTGCTAGAGATCACACCCTGAACACTGAAGCTTTCTTT | CSARDHTLNTEAFF
TRBJ2-3 | few | TRBV11-2 | NA | TGTGCCAGCAGCCGGGTCCCGGATACGCAGTATTTT | CASSRVPDTQYF
TRBJ2-5 | NA | TRBV20-1 | TRBD2 | TGCAGTGCTAGGGGGTCGAGCGGGGGGCCGGAGACCCAGTACTTC | CSARGSSGGPETQYF
TRBJ1-2 | few | TRBV27 | TRBD1 | TGTGCCAGCAGCCACCTTGACAGGGACGAGGCTCCCTATGGCTACACCTTC | CASSHLDRDEAPYGYTF
TRBJ2-2 | NA | TRBV18 | NA | TGTGCCAGCTCACCAAGGGCAGGGGCGAACACCGGGGAGCTGTTTTTT | CASSPRAGANTGELFF
TRBJ2-5 | NA | TRBV29-1 | TRBD2 | TGCAGCGTTGAATCCGTCCTGGGCCTAGCGGGGAAGGGCTCCTACAATGAGCAGTACTTC | CSVESVLGLAGKGSYNEQYF
TRBJ2-3 | many | TRBV4-2 | TRBD2 | TGTGCCAGCAGCCAAGGCCTCGGGACTAGCGTTTTAACGCAGTATTTT | CASSQGLGTSVLTQYF
TRBJ2-7 | many | TRBV29-1 | NA | TGCAGCGTTGGACAAAACTACGAGCAGTACTTC | CSVGQNYEQYF
TRBJ1-1 | few | TRBV20-1 | NA | TGCAGTGCTAATGAGGGAGGAACTGAAGCTTTCTTT | CSANEGGTEAFF
TRBJ2-7 | many | TRBV4-1 | TRBD1 | TGCGCCAGCAGCCAAGATGGTATCGGACAGGGTTACGAGCAGTACTTC | CASSQDGIGQGYEQYF
TRBJ2-3 | few | TRBV7-3 | TRBD2 | TGTGCCAGCAGCACCATCCGCCTAGCGGGGGCCTCCGGGCTGGCGACGCAGTATTTT | CASSTIRLAGASGLATQYF
TRBJ2-5 | few | TRBV3-1 | NA | TGTGCCAGCAGCCAAGGACCTCCTGGGGAGACCCAGTACTTC | CASSQGPPGETQYF
TRBJ2-4 | NA | TRBV6-1 | TRBD2 | TGTGCCAGCAGAAGACTAGCGGGAGGCCTGGATCTAGCCAAAAACATTCAGTACTTC | CASRRLAGGLDLAKNIQYF